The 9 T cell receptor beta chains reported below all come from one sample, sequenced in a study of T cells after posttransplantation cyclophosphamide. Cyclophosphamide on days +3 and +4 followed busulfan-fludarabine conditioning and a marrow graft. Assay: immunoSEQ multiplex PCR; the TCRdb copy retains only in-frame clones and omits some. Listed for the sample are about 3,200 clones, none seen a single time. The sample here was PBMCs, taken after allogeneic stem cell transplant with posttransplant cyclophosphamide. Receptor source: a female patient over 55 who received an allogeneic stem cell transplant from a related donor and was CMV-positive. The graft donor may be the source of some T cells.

CDR3 DNA sequence: TGTGCCTGGTCCCTGCACAGGGATTCACCCCTCCACTTT. Translated: CAWSLHRDSPLHF. The V and J genes are TRBV30 and TRBJ1-6; D might be TRBD1 (6 bases). Trimming left V 5 bases short and J 8 bases short, with 13 bases between. This CDR3 has 13 amino acids. Germline lookup yields CDR1 GTSNPN and CDR2 SVGIG (reference sequence).

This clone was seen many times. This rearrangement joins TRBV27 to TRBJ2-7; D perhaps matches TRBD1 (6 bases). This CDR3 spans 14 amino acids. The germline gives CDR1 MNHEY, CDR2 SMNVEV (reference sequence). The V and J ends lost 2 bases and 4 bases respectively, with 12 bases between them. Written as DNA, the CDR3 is TGTGCCAGCAGTTTAGGGGGCGCGGCGTACGAGCAGTACTTC. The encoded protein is CASSLGGAAYEQYF.

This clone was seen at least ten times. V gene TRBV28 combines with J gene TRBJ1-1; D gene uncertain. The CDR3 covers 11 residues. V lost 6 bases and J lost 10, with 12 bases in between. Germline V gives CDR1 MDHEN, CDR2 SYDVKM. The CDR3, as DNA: TGTGCCAGCAGCACTCCAAGTGGAGCTTTCTTT. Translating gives CASSTPSGAFF. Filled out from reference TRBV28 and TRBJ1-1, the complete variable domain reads DVKVTQSSRYLVKRTGEKVFLECVQDMDHENMFWYRQDPGLGLRLIYFSYDVKMKEKGDIPEGYSVSREKKERFSLILESASTNQTSMYLCASSTPSGAFFGQGTRLTVV.

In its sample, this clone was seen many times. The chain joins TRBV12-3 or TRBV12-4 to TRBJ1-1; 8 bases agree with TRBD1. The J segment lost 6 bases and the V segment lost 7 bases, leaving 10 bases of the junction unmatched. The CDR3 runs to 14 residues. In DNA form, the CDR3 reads TGTGCCAGCACCACGACAGGGGACCCGCCTGAAGCTTTCTTT. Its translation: CASTTTGDPPEAFF.

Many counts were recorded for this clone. As DNA, the CDR3 is TGTGCCAGCAGTTATGGGCGGGGATGGCGTAGCGCTGAAGCTTTCTTT. Translation: CASSYGRGWRSAEAFF. This rearrangement joins TRBV6-2 or TRBV6-3 to TRBJ1-1; no definite D call. Germline V gene data show CDR1 as MNHEY and CDR2 as SVGEGT. Trimming stripped 3 bases from V and 6 bases from J, with 20 bases between. The CDR3 length is 16 residues.

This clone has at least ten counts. The CDR3 protein is CASREILAGGPYEQFF. The CDR3 DNA reads TGTGCCAGCAGGGAAATACTAGCGGGGGGGCCCTATGAGCAGTTCTTC. This chain joins TRBV6-1 and TRBJ2-1; 13 bases match TRBD2. The germline gives CDR1 MNHNS, CDR2 SASEGT. V dropped 6 bases and J dropped 8; count of bases not matched to a gene: 10. CDR3 length: 16 amino acids.

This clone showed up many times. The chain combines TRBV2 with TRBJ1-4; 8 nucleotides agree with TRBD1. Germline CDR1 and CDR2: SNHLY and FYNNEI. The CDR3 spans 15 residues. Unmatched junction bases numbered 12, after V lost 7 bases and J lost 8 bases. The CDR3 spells CASTSQGASSEKLFF. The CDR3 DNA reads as TGTGCCAGCACCTCCCAGGGGGCTAGTAGCGAAAAACTGTTTTTT.

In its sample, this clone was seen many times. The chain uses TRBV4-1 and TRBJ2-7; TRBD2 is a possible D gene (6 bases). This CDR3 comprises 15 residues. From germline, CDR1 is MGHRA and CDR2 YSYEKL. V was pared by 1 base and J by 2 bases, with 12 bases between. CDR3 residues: CASSQVGLYTYEQYF. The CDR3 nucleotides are TGCGCCAGCAGCCAAGTGGGACTCTACACCTACGAGCAGTACTTC.

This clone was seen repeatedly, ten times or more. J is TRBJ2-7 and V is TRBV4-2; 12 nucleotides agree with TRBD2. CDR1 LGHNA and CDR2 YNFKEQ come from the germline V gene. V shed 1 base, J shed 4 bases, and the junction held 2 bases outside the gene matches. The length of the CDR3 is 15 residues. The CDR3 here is CASSQGLAGAYEQYF. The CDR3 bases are TGTGCCAGCAGCCAAGGACTAGCGGGAGCATACGAGCAGTACTTC.